This T cell receptor (beta chain) was found in a study of blood T cell repertoires in COVID-19. The data were produced by immunoSEQ multiplex PCR, yet TCRdb's version contains in-frame clones alone and is incomplete. This table holds tens of thousands of clones, roughly 91% found once. The sample was peripheral blood. The TCR was taken from a woman between 45 and 65 years old in a cohort sampled during active COVID-19.

Here the CDR3 DNA reads TGCGCCAGCAGCCAAGATCGGTACAGAAACTATGGCTACACCTTC. Residues: CASSQDRYRNYGYTF. The chain is built from TRBV4-1 and TRBJ1-2; no clear D. Trimming removed 0 bases from V and 2 bases from J, with 10 bases in between. CDR1 is MGHRA, CDR2 YSYEKL, per germline. The CDR3 consists of 15 residues.